This TCR beta chain was sequenced in a study of T-cell reconstitution after alpha-beta-depleted transplantation in children. A TCRbeta library incorporating unique molecular identifiers was prepared. TCRdb independently ran MiXCR on the PCR reads; one entry per CDR3 protein. The sample holds roughly 120,000 distinct CDR3 sequences, about 9.4% seen once. Points on this clonotype: A much bigger clone sits one base away, suggesting this may be a read error.

The CDR3 is 14 amino acids. Trimming removed 6 bases from V and 13 bases from J, with 19 bases in between. The source is a human donor who donated a stem cell graft to a child with acute lymphoblastic leukemia. The chain employs TRBV12-3 or TRBV12-4 and TRBJ1-6, with unresolved D. Sequencing used PBMCs from the stem cell graft donor, obtained from the stem cell graft. The DNA of the CDR3 is TGTGCCAGCAGCAACCGAGGGCAGGCCGTCCCCCTCCACTTT. It encodes CASSNRGQAVPLHF.